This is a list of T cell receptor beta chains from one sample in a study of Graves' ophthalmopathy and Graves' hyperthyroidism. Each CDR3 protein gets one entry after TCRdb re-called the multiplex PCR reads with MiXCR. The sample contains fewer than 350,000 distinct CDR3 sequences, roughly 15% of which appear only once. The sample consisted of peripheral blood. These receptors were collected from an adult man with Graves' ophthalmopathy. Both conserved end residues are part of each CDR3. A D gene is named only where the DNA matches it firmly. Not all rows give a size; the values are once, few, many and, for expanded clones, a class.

cdr3_aa: CASRRDAPGELFF; cdr3_nt: TGTGCCAGCAGGCGGGATGCCCCCGGGGAGCTGTTTTTT; clone_size: NA; v_call: TRBV28; j_call: TRBJ2-2; d_call: NA
cdr3_aa: CASVRDRGTGELFF; cdr3_nt: TGTGCCAGCGTCCGGGATCGGGGGACCGGGGAGCTGTTTTTT; clone_size: many; v_call: TRBV6-2/TRBV6-3; j_call: TRBJ2-2; d_call: NA
cdr3_aa: CASSRAGRGDQPQHF; cdr3_nt: TGTGCCAGCAGCCGGGCTGGACGGGGAGATCAGCCCCAGCATTTT; clone_size: many; v_call: TRBV5-6; j_call: TRBJ1-5; d_call: NA
cdr3_aa: CASSPGGKSSYEQYF; cdr3_nt: TGTGCCAGCTCACCAGGCGGGAAGAGCTCCTACGAGCAGTACTTC; clone_size: many; v_call: TRBV18; j_call: TRBJ2-7; d_call: NA
cdr3_aa: CASSSDRALQETQYF; cdr3_nt: TGTGCCAGCAGTTCGGACAGGGCCCTCCAAGAGACCCAGTACTTC; clone_size: many; v_call: TRBV2; j_call: TRBJ2-5; d_call: TRBD1
cdr3_aa: CASRLGIRYGYTF; cdr3_nt: TGTGCCAGCAGGTTGGGGATCCGCTATGGCTACACCTTC; clone_size: many; v_call: TRBV6-1; j_call: TRBJ1-2; d_call: NA
cdr3_aa: CASSYGTGLGYTF; cdr3_nt: TGTGCCAGCAGTTACGGGACAGGGTTGGGCTACACCTTC; clone_size: many; v_call: TRBV6-5; j_call: TRBJ1-2; d_call: TRBD1
cdr3_aa: CASSPDRPLRDTEAFF; cdr3_nt: TGTGCCAGCAGTCCGGACAGGCCTTTGAGGGACACTGAAGCTTTCTTT; clone_size: many; v_call: TRBV12-3/TRBV12-4; j_call: TRBJ1-1; d_call: TRBD1
cdr3_aa: CASSRSGGNTIYF; cdr3_nt: TGTGCCAGCAGCAGATCGGGCGGAAACACCATATATTTT; clone_size: many; v_call: TRBV25-1; j_call: TRBJ1-3; d_call: NA
cdr3_aa: CASSQVERGRQYF; cdr3_nt: TGCGCCAGCAGCCAGGTCGAGCGGGGGCGACAGTACTTC; clone_size: many; v_call: TRBV4-1; j_call: TRBJ2-7; d_call: TRBD2
cdr3_aa: CASGFGTGSDEQYF; cdr3_nt: TGTGCTAGTGGTTTTGGGACAGGCTCAGACGAGCAGTACTTC; clone_size: many; v_call: TRBV12-5; j_call: TRBJ2-7; d_call: TRBD1
cdr3_aa: CASSQRGTGLDYGYTF; cdr3_nt: TGTGCCAGCAGCCAACGAGGGACAGGGTTGGACTATGGCTACACCTTC; clone_size: many; v_call: TRBV3-1; j_call: TRBJ1-2; d_call: TRBD1
cdr3_aa: CASSEVQGARNTEAFF; cdr3_nt: TGTGCCAGCAGTGAAGTACAGGGGGCGCGGAACACTGAAGCTTTCTTT; clone_size: many; v_call: TRBV6-1; j_call: TRBJ1-1; d_call: TRBD1
cdr3_aa: CASKSSRTGGMTQPQHF; cdr3_nt: TGTGCCAGCAAGAGCAGTCGGACAGGGGGGATGACTCAGCCCCAGCATTTT; clone_size: NA; v_call: TRBV6-2/TRBV6-3; j_call: TRBJ1-5; d_call: TRBD1
cdr3_aa: CASSLGDRGLSYEQYF; cdr3_nt: TGTGCCAGCAGTTTAGGGGACAGGGGACTCTCCTACGAGCAGTACTTC; clone_size: NA; v_call: TRBV28; j_call: TRBJ2-7; d_call: TRBD1
cdr3_aa: CASTDPYEQYF; cdr3_nt: TGTGCCAGCACGGACCCCTACGAGCAGTACTTC; clone_size: many; v_call: TRBV6-2/TRBV6-3; j_call: TRBJ2-7; d_call: NA
cdr3_aa: CASSPSPDGTEAFF; cdr3_nt: TGTGCCAGCAGCCCTTCCCCGGACGGGACTGAAGCTTTCTTT; clone_size: many; v_call: TRBV12-3/TRBV12-4; j_call: TRBJ1-1; d_call: NA
cdr3_aa: CASSSWVRTSDTISF; cdr3_nt: TGTGCCAGCAGTTCATGGGTCCGGACTTCGGACACCATATCTTTT; clone_size: NA; v_call: TRBV12-3/TRBV12-4; j_call: TRBJ1-3; d_call: NA
cdr3_aa: CASSLTGTGAIYEQYF; cdr3_nt: TGTGCCAGCAGTTTGACAGGGACAGGGGCGATCTACGAGCAGTACTTC; clone_size: NA; v_call: TRBV6-5; j_call: TRBJ2-7; d_call: TRBD1
cdr3_aa: CASSLSAQATRVAGYTF; cdr3_nt: TGTGCCAGCAGTTTATCAGCCCAGGCCACCCGTGTCGCGGGCTACACCTTC; clone_size: many; v_call: TRBV27; j_call: TRBJ1-2; d_call: NA
cdr3_aa: CASIPRNSIYEQYF; cdr3_nt: TGTGCCAGCATCCCCAGGAACAGCATCTACGAGCAGTACTTC; clone_size: many; v_call: TRBV28; j_call: TRBJ2-7; d_call: NA
cdr3_aa: CAWKGQGNYEQYF; cdr3_nt: TGTGCCTGGAAAGGACAGGGCAACTACGAGCAGTACTTC; clone_size: many; v_call: TRBV30; j_call: TRBJ2-7; d_call: TRBD1
cdr3_aa: CASSRWTGELDYTF; cdr3_nt: TGCGCCAGCAGCCGTTGGACAGGCGAGTTGGACTACACCTTC; clone_size: many; v_call: TRBV5-1; j_call: TRBJ1-2; d_call: TRBD1
cdr3_aa: CASSYASNTEAFF; cdr3_nt: TGTGCCAGCAGCTACGCATCGAACACTGAAGCTTTCTTT; clone_size: NA; v_call: TRBV12-3/TRBV12-4; j_call: TRBJ1-1; d_call: NA
cdr3_aa: CASSVGGYSNQPQHF; cdr3_nt: TGTGCCAGCAGCGTGGGGGGTTATAGCAATCAGCCCCAGCATTTT; clone_size: many; v_call: TRBV9; j_call: TRBJ1-5; d_call: NA
cdr3_aa: CATSKGASSTEAFF; cdr3_nt: TGTGCCACCAGCAAAGGGGCCTCCTCCACTGAAGCTTTCTTT; clone_size: NA; v_call: TRBV15; j_call: TRBJ1-1; d_call: NA
cdr3_aa: CASSPKRGDRGLGEQYF; cdr3_nt: TGTGCCAGCAGCCCAAAACGAGGGGACAGGGGGCTGGGGGAGCAGTACTTC; clone_size: many; v_call: TRBV13; j_call: TRBJ2-7; d_call: TRBD1
cdr3_aa: CASSLPTGAFLSSGANVLTF; cdr3_nt: TGTGCCAGCAGTCTCCCGACAGGGGCGTTTTTAAGCTCTGGGGCCAACGTCCTGACTTTC; clone_size: many; v_call: TRBV6-5; j_call: TRBJ2-6; d_call: TRBD1
cdr3_aa: CSAPGQGTYGYTF; cdr3_nt: TGCAGTGCACCCGGACAGGGAACCTATGGCTACACCTTC; clone_size: many; v_call: TRBV20-1; j_call: TRBJ1-2; d_call: TRBD1
cdr3_aa: CASSLAGSGRVTEAFF; cdr3_nt: TGTGCCAGCAGCTTAGCGGGCTCAGGGAGGGTCACTGAAGCTTTCTTT; clone_size: NA; v_call: TRBV7-2; j_call: TRBJ1-1; d_call: NA
cdr3_aa: CASFRWEGRYEQYF; cdr3_nt: TGTGCCAGCTTTCGTTGGGAGGGCCGCTACGAGCAGTACTTC; clone_size: NA; v_call: TRBV7-3; j_call: TRBJ2-7; d_call: TRBD2
cdr3_aa: CASSLAFMGQYFHEQYF; cdr3_nt: TGCGCCAGCAGCTTGGCCTTCATGGGACAGTATTTCCACGAGCAGTACTTC; clone_size: few; v_call: TRBV5-1; j_call: TRBJ2-7; d_call: TRBD1
cdr3_aa: CASSSTGIDQPQHF; cdr3_nt: TGTGCCAGCAGTTCAACAGGGATTGATCAGCCCCAGCATTTT; clone_size: NA; v_call: TRBV12-3/TRBV12-4; j_call: TRBJ1-5; d_call: NA
cdr3_aa: CASTGTGGAYEQYF; cdr3_nt: TGTGCCAGCACCGGGACAGGGGGCGCCTACGAGCAGTACTTC; clone_size: many; v_call: TRBV6-2/TRBV6-3; j_call: TRBJ2-7; d_call: TRBD1
cdr3_aa: CSVRGTGHLAGDVSYEQYF; cdr3_nt: TGCAGCGTGAGGGGGACAGGGCACCTAGCGGGAGATGTATCCTACGAGCAGTACTTC; clone_size: many; v_call: TRBV29-1; j_call: TRBJ2-7; d_call: NA
cdr3_aa: CSVEVYQETQYF; cdr3_nt: TGCAGCGTTGAGGTTTACCAAGAGACCCAGTACTTC; clone_size: many; v_call: TRBV29-1; j_call: TRBJ2-5; d_call: NA
cdr3_aa: CSARSKMGVRNTEAFF; cdr3_nt: TGCAGTGCTAGATCGAAAATGGGAGTAAGGAACACTGAAGCTTTCTTT; clone_size: many; v_call: TRBV20-1; j_call: TRBJ1-1; d_call: NA
cdr3_aa: CASSPRTRQGTQYF; cdr3_nt: TGTGCCAGCAGTCCGAGGACTAGACAAGGGACCCAGTACTTC; clone_size: NA; v_call: TRBV6-1; j_call: TRBJ2-5; d_call: TRBD2
cdr3_aa: CASSQIGNSYEQYF; cdr3_nt: TGTGCCAGCAGTCAAATCGGGAACTCCTACGAGCAGTACTTC; clone_size: many; v_call: TRBV6-1; j_call: TRBJ2-7; d_call: NA
cdr3_aa: CATSSNELQYF; cdr3_nt: TGTGCCACCAGCTCAAATGAACTGCAGTACTTC; clone_size: NA; v_call: TRBV24-1; j_call: TRBJ2-7; d_call: NA
cdr3_aa: CASSSGSPEAFF; cdr3_nt: TGTGCCAGCAGCTCAGGGAGCCCTGAAGCTTTCTTT; clone_size: many; v_call: TRBV28; j_call: TRBJ1-1; d_call: NA
cdr3_aa: CATNGRVGAYEQYF; cdr3_nt: TGTGCCACGAACGGCAGGGTAGGGGCCTACGAGCAGTACTTC; clone_size: NA; v_call: TRBV6-2/TRBV6-3; j_call: TRBJ2-7; d_call: NA
cdr3_aa: CASSLEVEQYF; cdr3_nt: TGTGCCAGCAGTTTAGAAGTCGAGCAGTACTTC; clone_size: many; v_call: TRBV12-3/TRBV12-4; j_call: TRBJ2-7; d_call: NA
cdr3_aa: CASSIRAGTYEQYF; cdr3_nt: TGTGCCAGTAGTATTCGAGCAGGAACCTACGAGCAGTACTTC; clone_size: many; v_call: TRBV19; j_call: TRBJ2-7; d_call: NA
cdr3_aa: CASIKTGGSYEQYF; cdr3_nt: TGTGCCAGCATAAAGACAGGGGGCTCCTACGAGCAGTACTTC; clone_size: NA; v_call: TRBV6-1; j_call: TRBJ2-7; d_call: TRBD1
cdr3_aa: CASSQDRARGRAFF; cdr3_nt: TGCGCCAGCAGCCAAGATCGGGCGAGGGGGCGAGCTTTCTTT; clone_size: many; v_call: TRBV4-3; j_call: TRBJ1-1; d_call: TRBD1
cdr3_aa: CASRGGLAGGGYQETQYF; cdr3_nt: TGTGCCAGCAGAGGGGGGCTAGCGGGAGGGGGGTACCAAGAGACCCAGTACTTC; clone_size: many; v_call: TRBV6-5; j_call: TRBJ2-5; d_call: TRBD2
cdr3_aa: CASSGAPGRLRNTIYF; cdr3_nt: TGTGCCAGCAGTGGAGCACCGGGACGCCTTCGTAACACCATATATTTT; clone_size: many; v_call: TRBV6-1; j_call: TRBJ1-3; d_call: NA
cdr3_aa: CASSLRLEVVTGELFF; cdr3_nt: TGTGCCAGCAGTTTACGATTGGAGGTGGTGACCGGGGAGCTGTTTTTT; clone_size: many; v_call: TRBV6-5; j_call: TRBJ2-2; d_call: NA
cdr3_aa: CASSPAPGALDTGELFF; cdr3_nt: TGTGCCAGCAGTCCCGCCCCGGGGGCGCTGGACACCGGGGAGCTGTTTTTT; clone_size: many; v_call: TRBV28; j_call: TRBJ2-2; d_call: NA
cdr3_aa: CASTQSTEAFF; cdr3_nt: TGCGCCAGCACCCAGAGCACTGAAGCTTTCTTT; clone_size: many; v_call: TRBV4-1; j_call: TRBJ1-1; d_call: NA
cdr3_aa: CASTDDGRETQYF; cdr3_nt: TGTGCCAGCACCGACGACGGTCGGGAGACCCAGTACTTC; clone_size: NA; v_call: TRBV7-9; j_call: TRBJ2-5; d_call: NA
cdr3_aa: CASSPYGTSGNTIYF; cdr3_nt: TGTGCCAGCTCCCCGTACGGGACCTCTGGAAACACCATATATTTT; clone_size: few; v_call: TRBV18; j_call: TRBJ1-3; d_call: NA
cdr3_aa: CSVDGDSSYEQYF; cdr3_nt: TGCAGCGTTGATGGGGACAGCTCCTACGAGCAGTACTTC; clone_size: many; v_call: TRBV29-1; j_call: TRBJ2-7; d_call: TRBD1
cdr3_aa: CASSYGALFLNTEAFF; cdr3_nt: TGTGCCAGCAGTTATGGGGCACTATTCTTGAACACTGAAGCTTTCTTT; clone_size: many; v_call: TRBV6-2/TRBV6-3; j_call: TRBJ1-1; d_call: NA
cdr3_aa: CACGRGTASNYGYTF; cdr3_nt: TGTGCCTGCGGGAGGGGCACGGCATCCAACTATGGCTACACCTTC; clone_size: many; v_call: TRBV7-9; j_call: TRBJ1-2; d_call: NA
cdr3_aa: CASSIYGNTEAFF; cdr3_nt: TGTGCCAGTAGTATCTACGGGAACACTGAAGCTTTCTTT; clone_size: many; v_call: TRBV19; j_call: TRBJ1-1; d_call: NA